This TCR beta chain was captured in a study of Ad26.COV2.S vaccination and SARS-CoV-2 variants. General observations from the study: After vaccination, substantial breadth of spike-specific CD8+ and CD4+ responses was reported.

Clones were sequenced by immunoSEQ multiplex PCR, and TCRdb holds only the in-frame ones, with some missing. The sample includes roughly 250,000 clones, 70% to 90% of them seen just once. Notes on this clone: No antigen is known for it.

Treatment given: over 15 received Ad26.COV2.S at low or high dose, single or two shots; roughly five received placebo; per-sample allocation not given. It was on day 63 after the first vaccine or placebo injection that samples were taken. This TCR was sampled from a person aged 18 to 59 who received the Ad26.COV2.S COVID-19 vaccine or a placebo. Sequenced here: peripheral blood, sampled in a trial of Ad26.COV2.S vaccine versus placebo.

CDR3 nucleotide sequence: TGTGCCAGCAGTGAATGGAGCAGGGCGGATCAGCCCCAGCATTTT. Its protein is CASSEWSRADQPQHF. The chain uses TRBV6-1 and TRBJ1-5, with D possibly matching TRBD1 (5 bases). Trimming took off 2 bases at V and 5 bases at J, with 13 bases between the two ends. Germline values: CDR1 MNHNS, CDR2 SASEGT. This CDR3 comprises 15 residues.